Included here is one T cell receptor beta chain sequence, with context. Its antigen remains unidentified. These data are taken from a study of cytomegalovirus exposure and HLA in healthy donors. Whole-study results and caveats: As was reported, the HLA-A and HLA-B alleles of most subjects were accurately predicted from TCR beta sequences. Productive rates of about 87% or about 30% were seen for most TCR beta V segments in an earlier analysis. Exclusion applied to some V segments, including TRBV6-2 and TRBV6-3, as they were indistinguishable.

This CDR3 comprises 19 residues. When sampled, the donors appeared nominally healthy, though they likely had unrecorded immune exposures. PCR used 60 Vbeta primers and 13 Jbeta primers. Profiled with immunoSEQ multiplex PCR; TCRdb holds only in-frame clones, not every one. The sample carries about 190,000 clones, about 77% recorded once. The clonotype was recovered from a woman under 40 in good health and CMV-seropositive. The genes are TRBV21-1 and TRBJ2-7; TRBD1 is the table's D call and was not checked against the DNA. TRBV21-1 is termed a pseudogene. Sequenced: PBMCs. The CDR3 nucleotides read TGTGCCAGCAGCAATAGAACGCCACTAAACGCCGGGACAAACTACGAGCAGTACTTC. Amino acid sequence: CASSNRTPLNAGTNYEQYF.